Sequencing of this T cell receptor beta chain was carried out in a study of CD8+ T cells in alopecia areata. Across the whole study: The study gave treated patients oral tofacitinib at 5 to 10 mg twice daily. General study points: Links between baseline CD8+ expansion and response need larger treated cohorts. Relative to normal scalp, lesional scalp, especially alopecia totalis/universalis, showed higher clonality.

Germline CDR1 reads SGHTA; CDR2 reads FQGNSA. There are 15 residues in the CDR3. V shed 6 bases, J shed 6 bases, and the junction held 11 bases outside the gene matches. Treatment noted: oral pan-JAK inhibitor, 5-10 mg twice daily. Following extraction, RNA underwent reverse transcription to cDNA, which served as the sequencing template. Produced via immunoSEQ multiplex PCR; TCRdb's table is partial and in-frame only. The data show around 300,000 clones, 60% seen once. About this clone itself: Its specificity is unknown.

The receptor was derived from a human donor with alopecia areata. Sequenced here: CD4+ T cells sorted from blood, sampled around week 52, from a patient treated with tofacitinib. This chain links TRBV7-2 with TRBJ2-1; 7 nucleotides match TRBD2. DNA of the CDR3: TGTGCCAGCAGTATACAAGCGGGGAATAGCAATGAGCAGTTCTTC. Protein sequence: CASSIQAGNSNEQFF.